This passage covers 21 T cell receptor beta chains from one sample sequenced in a study of cytomegalovirus exposure and HLA in healthy donors (dated by TCRdb to about 2017). The library was generated by the immunoSEQ multiplex PCR assay. For the multiplex PCR, a mixture combining 60 forward primers for TCR Vbeta segments and 13 reverse primers for TCR Jbeta segments was used. TCRdb re-hosts the immuneACCESS table, in-frame sequences only. Its copies lack some clones; in the studies checked, an unresolved V gene accounts for under half of them, and the cause for the rest is not known. The table for this sample lists 170,000 or so clones; around 83% of them were counted only once. The biggest ten clones account for over 1.5% of the sample. Sequenced input: PBMCs. These receptors were collected from a man in his fifties in good health and CMV-seronegative.

To note about this clone: Other nucleotide sequences from this sample produce the same CDR3. This chain connects TRBV28 to TRBJ1-1; 8 bases match TRBD1. V was clipped by 5 bases and J by 0 bases; unmatched bases: 2. Germline loops: CDR1 MDHEN, CDR2 SYDVKM. The CDR3 spans 14 residues. The CDR3 region is CASSPDRVNTEAFF. As DNA, the CDR3 is TGTGCCAGCAGTCCGGACAGGGTGAACACTGAAGCTTTCTTT.

The J gene is TRBJ1-6, the V gene TRBV7-2, with TRBD1 matching 9 bases. The CDR3 is made up of 15 amino acids. Trimming at V came to 4 bases and at J to 6 bases, leaving 4 bases not matched to a gene. Germline lookup yields CDR1 SGHTA and CDR2 FQGNSA. Written as DNA, the CDR3 is TGTGCCAGCAGCTACAGGGACAGGGTTAATTCACCCCTCCACTTT. The encoded protein is CASSYRDRVNSPLHF.

This chain joins TRBV15 and TRBJ1-1; D remains ambiguous. CDR1 is LNHNV, CDR2 YYDKDF, per germline (reference sequence). V shed 8 bases and J shed 8 bases, with 21 bases lying between them. This CDR3 spans 14 amino acids. In DNA, the CDR3 is TGTGCCACCTCCCTGGACTTATTGAGAGTGGAAGCTTTCTTT. Translated, it gives CATSLDLLRVEAFF.

This CDR3 reads CASSSNSVTSGELFF. For the CDR3, the DNA is TGTGCCAGCAGCTCCAACTCCGTCACTAGCGGGGAGCTGTTTTTT. The chain employs TRBV7-9 and TRBJ2-2; TRBD2 might be the D (5 bases). The CDR3 loop spans 15 amino acids. CDR1 and CDR2 (germline): SEHNR, FQNEAQ (reference sequence). Trimming removed 4 bases at V and 7 bases at J, with 16 bases between.

This clone was counted a single time. The rearrangement uses TRBV14 and TRBJ1-6; D call uncertain. Trimming took 0 bases from V and 7 from J, leaving 4 bases between them. The CDR3 spans 13 residues. Germline V CDR1 and CDR2: SGHDN, FVKESK. The CDR3 region is CASSQERNSPLHF. CDR3 in DNA: TGTGCCAGCAGCCAAGAACGGAATTCACCCCTCCACTTT.

The rearrangement uses TRBV5-1 and TRBJ2-3; 10 positions match TRBD2. Germline CDR1 and CDR2: SGHRS and YFSETQ. The CDR3 is 14 amino acids. Trimming at V came to 4 bases and at J to 6 bases, leaving 5 bases not matched to a gene. CDR3 sequence (DNA): TGCGCCAGCAGCCAAGCGGGGGGGCCGGATACGCAGTATTTT. Translation gives CASSQAGGPDTQYF.

V usage is TRBV6-4 and J usage is TRBJ2-1, with D possibly being TRBD2 (6 bases). The V end was cut by 3 bases, the J end by 7 bases, with 16 bases between. Germline CDR1 reads MRHNA; CDR2 reads SNTAGT. The CDR3 loop spans 15 amino acids. CDR3 region: CASSDGVAASNEQFF. In DNA form, the CDR3 reads TGTGCCAGCAGTGATGGGGTAGCGGCCTCGAATGAGCAGTTCTTC.

V gene TRBV5-1 combines with J gene TRBJ1-1, with TRBD1 matching over 7 bases. Germline V gene sequence: CDR1 SGHRS, CDR2 YFSETQ. V lost 2 bases and J lost 4; bases outside the gene matches: 8. CDR3 length equals 15 residues. In DNA form, the CDR3 reads TGCGCCAGCAGCTTATCGAGTGACAGGGTCACTGAAGCTTTCTTT. It specifies CASSLSSDRVTEAFF.

This clone was detected only once. The chain carries TRBV30 and TRBJ2-2, with 9 bases that match TRBD2. CDR1 is GTSNPN, CDR2 SVGIG, per germline (reference sequence). With V trimmed by 3 bases and J by 4 bases, 3 bases remained unmatched. There are 14 residues in the CDR3. The CDR3 bases are TGTGCCTGGAGGGGACTAGCAGCCACCGGGGAGCTGTTTTTT. Translation gives CAWRGLAATGELFF. Together with reference TRBV30 and TRBJ2-2, the CDR3 gives the full variable domain: SQTIHQWPATLVQPVGSPLSLECTVEGTSNPNLYWYRQAAGRGLQLLFYSVGIGQISSEVPQNLSASRPQDRQFILSSKKLLLSDSGFYLCAWRGLAATGELFFGEGSRLTVL.

V gene TRBV7-2 combines with J gene TRBJ2-1; 10 bases align to TRBD2. Per the germline V gene, CDR1 is SGHTA and CDR2 is FQGNSA. J lost 5 bases, V lost 4 bases, and 14 bases had no gene match. This CDR3 is built from 18 residues. CDR3 loop: CASSSPFQRGGVNNEQFF. The CDR3, as DNA: TGTGCCAGCAGCTCCCCCTTTCAGCGGGGGGGCGTGAACAATGAGCAGTTCTTC.

The chain combines TRBV4-1 with TRBJ1-5; 8 bases are a match to TRBD1. V dropped 3 bases and J dropped 6; count of bases not matched to a gene: 7. CDR3 length: 15 amino acids. CDR1 is MGHRA, CDR2 YSYEKL, per germline. Here the CDR3 DNA reads TGCGCCAGCAGCCAGGGTCAGGGGGCAGGTCAGCCCCAGCATTTT. Translation: CASSQGQGAGQPQHF.

This clone was observed a handful of times. The CDR3 protein is CASSQDGAGTSTDTQYF. DNA for the CDR3: TGTGCCAGCAGCCAAGATGGGGCGGGAACTAGCACAGATACGCAGTATTTT. This rearrangement joins TRBV4-2 to TRBJ2-3; the D gene is possibly TRBD2 (6 bases). With 0 bases removed from V and 0 bases from J, the gap between germline ends came to 13 bases. The CDR3 sequence is 17 residues long. CDR1 is LGHNA, CDR2 YNFKEQ, per germline.

The genes are TRBV4-3 and TRBJ2-1; the match to TRBD2 covers 8 bases. Germline CDR1 is LGHNA and CDR2 is YSLEER. V was clipped by 4 bases and J by 0 bases; unmatched bases: 11. The CDR3 runs 18 residues. Here the CDR3 DNA reads TGCGCCAGCAGCCCCGGGACTAGGGGGAGAAGCTCCTACAATGAGCAGTTCTTC. Protein sequence: CASSPGTRGRSSYNEQFF.

This clone was seen a few times. The gene calls are TRBV6-5 and TRBJ1-1; 7 bases fit TRBD1. CDR1 and CDR2 from the germline V gene are MNHEY and SVGAGI. The CDR3 is 15 residues long. J was trimmed by 5 bases and V by 5 bases; bases with no gene match: 11. The CDR3 reads CASSTWTGPETEAFF. CDR3 coding DNA: TGTGCCAGCAGTACCTGGACAGGTCCGGAGACTGAAGCTTTCTTT.

The J gene is TRBJ2-5, the V gene TRBV4-2, with 7 bases lining up with TRBD1. Matching the DNA end better, TRBJ2-7 makes the J call doubtful. The CDR3 spans 15 residues. Germline CDR1 LGHNA, CDR2 YNFKEQ. The CDR3 coding sequence is TGTGCCAGCAGCCAAGCGGACAGGAGCTCCTACGAGCAGTACTTC. Translated, it gives CASSQADRSSYEQYF.

In its sample, this clone was seen once. The CDR3 is CASSFWGTATNEKLFF. The DNA of the CDR3 is TGTGCCAGCAGTTTTTGGGGCACAGCAACTAATGAAAAACTGTTTTTT. The rearrangement links TRBV28 to TRBJ1-4, with D possibly being TRBD1 (5 bases). CDR3 size: 16 residues. The germline V and J ends were trimmed by 3 bases and 0 bases, with 11 bases remaining between them. Germline CDR1 is MDHEN and CDR2 is SYDVKM.

V and J are TRBV21-1 and TRBJ2-7; the table's TRBD1 call for D was not verified on the DNA. TRBV21-1 is an annotated pseudogene. CDR3 length: 13 residues. CDR3 bases: TGTGCCAGCAGCACGGACAGGGTTTACGAGCAGTACTTC. The encoded protein is CASSTDRVYEQYF.

V is TRBV5-4 and J is TRBJ2-1, with D possibly TRBD1 on 5 matching bases. V was trimmed by 3 bases and J by 10 bases, leaving 11 bases between them. The CDR3 sequence is 12 residues long. The germline V gene encodes CDR1 SGHNT and CDR2 YYREEE (reference sequence). Written as DNA, the CDR3 is TGTGCCAGCAGCTCCACTGACAGAGAGCAGTTCTTC. It encodes CASSSTDREQFF.

The chain has TRBV2 and TRBJ2-6; TRBD2 might be the D (5 bases). Trimming shortened V by 6 bases and J by 1 base, and 13 bases separated the two germline ends. In germline, CDR1 is SNHLY, CDR2 FYNNEI. CDR3 size: 16 residues. The CDR3 is CASRGVGRSGANVLTF. The CDR3 coding sequence is TGTGCCAGCAGGGGAGTGGGTAGATCTGGGGCCAACGTCCTGACTTTC.

The V and J genes are TRBV5-1 and TRBJ2-1, with 15 bases aligning to TRBD2. The CDR3 totals 17 residues. Germline CDR1 is SGHRS and CDR2 is YFSETQ. The junction had 7 bases not matched to a gene; V was cut back by 5 bases and J by 4 bases. CDR3 bases: TGCGCCAGCAGGCGGACTAGCGGGGGGGCCTCATACAATGAGCAGTTCTTC. Translated, it gives CASRRTSGGASYNEQFF.

V is TRBV18 and J is TRBJ1-4, with D possibly matching TRBD1 (5 bases). Germline V gene sequence: CDR1 KGHSH, CDR2 LQKENI. Trimming took off 2 bases at V and 7 bases at J, with 20 bases between the two ends. The CDR3 runs to 17 residues. The CDR3 nucleotides read TGTGCCAGCTCACCATTAGAGACCCCTCAGGGAATTGAAAAACTGTTTTTT. This translates into CASSPLETPQGIEKLFF.